The 23 T cell receptor beta chains below were found in one sample sequenced in a study of technical replicates of blood from a few donors. Profiled with immunoSEQ multiplex PCR; TCRdb holds only in-frame clones, not every one. The sample has about 83,000 clones, 90% to 95% seen once. The sample consisted of T cells isolated from PBMCs. These TCRs come from a human donor in good health.

V and J are TRBV18 and TRBJ1-4; 8 nucleotides align to TRBD1. Germline V gene sequence: CDR1 KGHSH, CDR2 LQKENI. This CDR3 has 14 amino acids. V was pared by 6 bases and J by 4 bases, with 4 bases of the junction left unmatched. The CDR3 loop reads CASSRQGLNEKLFF. CDR3 DNA sequence: TGTGCCAGCTCCCGACAGGGGCTTAATGAAAAACTGTTTTTT.

The J gene is TRBJ2-7, the V gene TRBV10-1; the D gene is possibly TRBD2 (5 bases). Trimming cost V 6 bases and J 5 bases, with 20 bases left between them. Germline V gives CDR1 WNHNN, CDR2 SYGVQD (reference sequence). The CDR3 spans 15 residues. The CDR3 bases are TGCGCCAGCAGCCCCAACAGTGGCCGGGGAGACGAGCAGTACTTC. Protein: CASSPNSGRGDEQYF.

This clone came up a few times. The chain couples TRBV21-1 to TRBJ1-5; TRBD1 reflects the table's D call only, with no check against the DNA. TRBV21-1 is deemed a pseudogene. CDR3 length: 15 amino acids. The DNA for the CDR3 is TGTGCCAGCAGCAGAAGACAGGGTTGCAATCAGCCCCAGCATTTT. Encoded protein: CASSRRQGCNQPQHF.

J is TRBJ1-5 and V is TRBV28; D unclear. Trimming took 7 bases from V and 0 from J, leaving 10 bases between them. Germline CDR1 MDHEN, CDR2 SYDVKM. The CDR3 contains 14 residues. The CDR3 loop reads CASKLEHSNQPQHF. For the CDR3, the DNA is TGTGCCAGCAAACTGGAGCATAGCAATCAGCCCCAGCATTTT.

The chain has TRBV27 and TRBJ1-1; 10 positions agree with TRBD1. Germline V gene sequence: CDR1 MNHEY, CDR2 SMNVEV (reference sequence). The CDR3 is made up of 19 amino acids. Losses at the gene ends were 10 bases for V and 0 bases for J; bases not matched to a gene: 20. CDR3 bases: TGTGCCACGCGAAGACAGGGGGCGAGTCTAAGCCTTATGAACACTGAAGCTTTCTTT. Translated, it gives CATRRQGASLSLMNTEAFF.

The chain recombines TRBV7-9 with TRBJ2-7, with TRBD2 identical over 13 bases. The CDR3 length is 14 residues. The germline V gene has CDR1 SEHNR and CDR2 FQNEAQ (reference sequence). Losses at the gene ends were 1 base for V and 6 bases for J; bases not matched to a gene: 0. The CDR3 here is CASSLGTSGSEQYF. The CDR3 bases are TGTGCCAGCAGCTTAGGGACTAGCGGGAGCGAGCAGTACTTC.

The J gene is TRBJ2-2, the V gene TRBV4-1; 14 nucleotides match TRBD2. The CDR3 extends over 18 amino acids. Germline V gives CDR1 MGHRA, CDR2 YSYEKL. The trim removed 3 bases at V and 2 bases at J, leaving 5 bases unmatched. The DNA of the CDR3 is TGCGCCAGCAGCCACATTGGGACTAGCGGGAGCAACACCGGGGAGCTGTTTTTT. The encoded protein is CASSHIGTSGSNTGELFF.

The chain uses TRBV9 and TRBJ2-3; the match to TRBD2 covers 13 bases. CDR3 length: 16 residues. Germline assignment: CDR1 SGDLS and CDR2 YYNGEE. V lost 3 bases and J lost 7; bases outside the gene matches: 8. CDR3 protein: CASSGETSGRRNTQYF. The CDR3 DNA sequence: TGTGCCAGCAGCGGGGAGACTAGCGGGAGGCGGAATACGCAGTATTTT.

The chain employs TRBV7-9 and TRBJ2-1; 8 bases line up with TRBD2. Trimming at V came to 7 bases and at J to 15 bases, leaving 8 bases not matched to a gene. Germline V lookup: CDR1 SEHNR, CDR2 FQNEAQ (reference sequence). The CDR3 length is 11 residues. CDR3 sequence (DNA): TGTGCCAGCACCTTCGGGACTAGATTGTTCTTC. Translating it yields CASTFGTRLFF.

This clone was found once. The chain uses TRBV29-1 and TRBJ2-1, with 10 positions matching TRBD2. V shed 8 bases and J 8 bases; nucleotides not matched to a gene: 12. CDR1 is SQVTM, CDR2 ANQGSEA, per germline. The CDR3 loop spans 14 amino acids. This CDR3 is CSFRAGGRVDEQFF. The CDR3 DNA reads TGCAGCTTCAGAGCGGGAGGGCGAGTGGATGAGCAGTTCTTC.

The chain couples TRBV19 to TRBJ2-7; D might be TRBD2 (5 bases). The CDR3 spans 14 residues. Germline loops: CDR1 LNHDA, CDR2 SQIVND (reference sequence). The V end lost 2 bases, the J end lost 0 bases, and 8 bases lay between the germline ends. Here the CDR3 reads CASSIRGSSYEQYF. The DNA for the CDR3 is TGTGCCAGTAGTATACGGGGAAGCTCCTACGAGCAGTACTTC.

The V call is TRBV28, the J call TRBJ2-3; 13 nucleotides line up with TRBD2. This CDR3 has 18 amino acids. Trimming cost V 3 bases and J 3 bases; bases outside gene matches: 9. Per germline, CDR1 MDHEN and CDR2 SYDVKM. The CDR3 region is CASSFRGLAGARTDTQYF. The CDR3 DNA reads TGTGCCAGCAGTTTTCGCGGACTAGCGGGAGCCCGTACAGATACGCAGTATTTT.

This clone was counted a single time. The chain carries TRBV6-5 and TRBJ2-7, with 9 bases that match TRBD1. The V segment lost 4 bases and the J segment 5 bases; nucleotides outside the gene matches: 9. This CDR3 region has 15 residues. Germline V gives CDR1 MNHEY, CDR2 SVGAGI. The CDR3 loop reads CASSSRQGGRNEQYF. The CDR3 DNA follows: TGTGCCAGCAGTTCCAGACAGGGGGGGAGGAACGAGCAGTACTTC.

The rearrangement uses TRBV27 and TRBJ1-5; TRBD1 matches at 8 bases. Germline CDR1 MNHEY, CDR2 SMNVEV (reference sequence). CDR3 length equals 14 residues. After removal of 5 bases from V and 5 bases from J, the junction contained 5 bases not matched to a gene. The CDR3 loop reads CASSPRQGYQPQHF. The CDR3, as DNA: TGTGCCAGCAGTCCAAGACAGGGGTATCAGCCCCAGCATTTT.

The rearrangement uses TRBV13 and TRBJ1-1; TRBD1 agrees at 7 bases. There are 14 residues in the CDR3. Germline CDR1 and CDR2: PRHDT and FYEKMQ (reference sequence). The junction had 11 bases not matched to a gene; V was cut back by 5 bases and J by 8 bases. The DNA for the CDR3 is TGTGCCAGCAGCCGAGCGGACAGGCGGGAAGAAGCTTTCTTT. Its translation is CASSRADRREEAFF.

The chain couples TRBV9 to TRBJ2-1, with D maybe TRBD1 (6 bases). The CDR3 spans 15 residues. V lost 3 bases and J lost 7, with 17 bases in between. The germline CDR1 and CDR2 sequences are SGDLS and YYNGEE. CDR3 in amino acids: CASSAGTQNRNEQFF. The CDR3 DNA reads TGTGCCAGCAGCGCCGGGACACAGAACCGGAATGAGCAGTTCTTC. Supplemented by reference TRBV9 and TRBJ2-1, the full variable domain reads DSGVTQTPKHLITATGQRVTLRCSPRSGDLSVYWYQQSLDQGLQFLIQYYNGEERAKGNILERFSAQQFPDLHSELNLSSLELGDSALYFCASSAGTQNRNEQFFGPGTRLTVL.

V gene TRBV27 combines with J gene TRBJ1-1; tentative D call: TRBD1 (5 bases). Trimming removed 2 bases from V and 8 bases from J, with 21 bases in between. CDR3 length: 16 amino acids. Germline CDR1 is MNHEY and CDR2 is SMNVEV (reference sequence). The CDR3 DNA sequence: TGTGCCAGCAGTTTAGTAGTTTTAAGACAGATAAACGAAGCTTTCTTT. Translation: CASSLVVLRQINEAFF.

This clone was counted a single time. The chain carries TRBV7-8 and TRBJ1-2; D may be TRBD1 (5 bases). Germline-derived CDR1 and CDR2 are SGHVS and FQNEAQ. This CDR3 comprises 13 residues. V lost 2 bases and J lost 6, with 10 bases in between. The DNA of the CDR3 is TGTGCCAGCAGCTTATCTCGCAGGGATGGCTACACCTTC. Its protein product is CASSLSRRDGYTF.

This rearrangement joins TRBV7-9 to TRBJ2-7; D is possibly TRBD2 (6 bases). The CDR3 contains 15 residues. V was shortened by 4 bases and J by 0 bases, with 13 bases between the two germline ends. Germline CDR1 is SEHNR and CDR2 is FQNEAQ (reference sequence). The CDR3 reads CASSSQGGASYEQYF. The DNA of the CDR3 is TGTGCCAGCAGCTCCCAGGGAGGAGCCTCCTACGAGCAGTACTTC.

For the CDR3, the DNA is TGTGCCAGCAGCGGTTCGGGGTTCTACAATGAGCAGTTCTTC. Amino acids: CASSGSGFYNEQFF. The chain employs TRBV11-2 and TRBJ2-1; tentative D call: TRBD2 (5 bases). Trimming took 5 bases from V and 3 from J, leaving 11 bases between them. Germline V gene lookup returns CDR1 SGHAT and CDR2 FQNNGV. The CDR3 has 14 residues.

In this sample, this clone turned up once. V is TRBV27 and J is TRBJ2-7, with a possible D match to TRBD2 (6 bases). Trimming shortened V by 2 bases and J by 2 bases, and 13 bases separated the two germline ends. This CDR3 has 15 residues. Germline V gives CDR1 MNHEY, CDR2 SMNVEV (reference sequence). CDR3 in amino acids: CASSLAGTGTYEQYF. The CDR3 DNA sequence: TGTGCCAGCAGTTTAGCCGGGACTGGGACCTACGAGCAGTACTTC.

V and J are TRBV27 and TRBJ1-6; D is possibly TRBD1 (6 bases). This CDR3 has 13 residues. V lost 7 bases to trimming and J lost 6 bases, with 10 bases between them. Germline values: CDR1 MNHEY, CDR2 SMNVEV (reference sequence). Written as DNA, the CDR3 is TGTGCCAGCACCACGGACAGTAATTCACCCCTCCACTTT. As protein: CASTTDSNSPLHF.

The genes are TRBV2 and TRBJ2-7; 10 nucleotides align to TRBD1. Unmatched junction bases numbered 1, after V lost 1 base and J lost 1 base. Germline CDR1 and CDR2: SNHLY and FYNNEI. The CDR3 has 15 amino acids. The CDR3 is CASSEEGQGSYEQYF. The CDR3 DNA reads as TGTGCCAGCAGTGAAGAGGGACAGGGGTCCTACGAGCAGTACTTC.